This T cell receptor (beta chain) comes out of a study of metastatic and nonmetastatic thyroid tumors. The wider study: Blood and tumor or nodule tissue repertoires from malignant and benign thyroid patients were compared.

Nobody among the patients had been given any treatment before thyroid surgery. Original data processing: Variation in CDR3 across clinicopathological groups served as the basis for constructing a distant-metastasis classifier in papillary thyroid cancer. Via MiXCR, TCRdb re-called the PCR reads. TCRdb, not the authors, supplied the V and J calls. The sample lists 30,000 to 35,000 clones, approximately 15% occurring once. Study outcomes and limitations: The study reportedly found significantly higher TCR beta diversity in malignant thyroid tumors than benign nodules, in blood and tumor.

This clone has a count of ten or more. The antigen is undetermined. The CDR3 contains 15 residues. V lost 5 bases to trimming and J lost 5 bases; unmatched junction nucleotides: 10. Germline CDR1 reads MNHNS; CDR2 reads SASEGT. The sequenced sample was blood. This receptor was identified in a female donor with papillary thyroid cancer or a benign thyroid nodule (not recorded which). Some clones in this sample may be carry-over from other donors' samples. The chain is built from TRBV6-1 and TRBJ2-5, with 8 bases matching TRBD1. The CDR3 nucleotides are TGTGCCAGCAGTCCAACAGACAGGGGTTTTGAGACCCAGTACTTC. Its translation is CASSPTDRGFETQYF.